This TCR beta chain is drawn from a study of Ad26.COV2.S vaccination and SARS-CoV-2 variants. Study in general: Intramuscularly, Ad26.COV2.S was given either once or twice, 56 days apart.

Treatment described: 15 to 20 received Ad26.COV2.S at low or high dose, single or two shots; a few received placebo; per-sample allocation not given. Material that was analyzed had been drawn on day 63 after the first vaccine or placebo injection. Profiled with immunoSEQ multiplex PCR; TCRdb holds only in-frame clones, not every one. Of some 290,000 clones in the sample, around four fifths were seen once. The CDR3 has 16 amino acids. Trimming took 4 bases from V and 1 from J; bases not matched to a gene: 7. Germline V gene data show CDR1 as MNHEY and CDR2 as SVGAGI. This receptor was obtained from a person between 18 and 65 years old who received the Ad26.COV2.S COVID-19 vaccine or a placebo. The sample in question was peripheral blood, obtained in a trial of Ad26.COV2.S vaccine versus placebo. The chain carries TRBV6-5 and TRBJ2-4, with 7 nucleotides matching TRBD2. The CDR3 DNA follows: TGTGCCAGCAGTTTCACGGGACTATCGGCCAAAAACATTCAGTACTTC. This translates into CASSFTGLSAKNIQYF.